This passage covers 18 T cell receptor beta chains from one sample sequenced in a study of OX40 agonist ivuxolimab in advanced cancers. Generated by immunoSEQ multiplex PCR, the TCRdb table keeps only in-frame clones and is missing some. The table has approximately 89,000 clones, approximately 91% seen once. The sequences come from CD4+ or CD8+ T cells sorted from blood, collected in a trial of the OX40 agonist ivuxolimab. All receptors derive from an adult with an advanced solid tumor such as melanoma, head and neck, liver or kidney cancer.

The chain has TRBV19 and TRBJ2-3; 7 bases align to TRBD2. This CDR3 contains 16 residues. Trimming at V came to 5 bases and at J to 1 base, leaving 9 bases not matched to a gene. Germline V gene sequence: CDR1 LNHDA, CDR2 SQIVND (reference sequence). The CDR3 coding sequence is TGTGCCAGTAGTCCGTACCTTCGGGGGGGCACAGATACGCAGTATTTT. This encodes CASSPYLRGGTDTQYF.

V and J are TRBV7-7 and TRBJ1-3; D not resolved. CDR3 size: 14 residues. V shed 3 bases and J shed 2 bases, with 8 bases lying between them. Looked up from germline, CDR1 is SSHAT and CDR2 is FNYEAQ (reference sequence). For the CDR3, the DNA is TGTGCCAGCAGCTTGGAAGGGACTGGAAACACCATATATTTT. Its translation is CASSLEGTGNTIYF.

This clone has just a few counts. The rearrangement joins TRBV7-6 to TRBJ2-5; weak D call: TRBD1 (7 bases). The CDR3 sequence is 16 residues long. Looked up from germline, CDR1 is SGHVS and CDR2 is FNYEAQ. Trimming took off 2 bases at V and 0 bases at J, with 13 bases between the two ends. CDR3 sequence: CASSLLTGRYQETQYF. The CDR3 DNA is TGTGCCAGCAGCTTACTGACAGGGAGGTACCAAGAGACCCAGTACTTC.

Turning to this clone: Its ends do not fully match the called genes, so a read error is possible. V usage is TRBV7-3 and J usage is TRBJ1-2; 7 bases match TRBD1. The germline gives CDR1 SGHTA, CDR2 FQGTGA. CDR3 length: 14 residues. CDR3 nucleotide sequence: TGTGTCAGCAGCCCCATAGGGGGCCCATATGGCTACACCTTC. It codes for CVSSPIGGPYGYTF.

The chain links TRBV7-2 to TRBJ2-7, with D maybe TRBD2 (6 bases). From germline, CDR1 is SGHTA and CDR2 FQGNSA. The V gene lost 5 bases and the J gene lost 0 bases, with 14 bases spanning the gap. The CDR3 covers 15 residues. The CDR3 protein is CASSRDFQSSYEQYF. The CDR3 coding sequence is TGTGCCAGCAGCCGGGACTTTCAGAGCTCCTACGAGCAGTACTTC. Drawing the rest from reference TRBV7-2 and TRBJ2-7, the complete variable domain is GAGVSQSPSNKVTEKGKDVELRCDPISGHTALYWYRQSLGQGLEFLIYFQGNSAPDKSGLPSDRFSAERTGGSVSTLTIQRTQQEDSAVYLCASSRDFQSSYEQYFGPGTRLTVT.

The chain recombines TRBV7-2 with TRBJ1-5; tentative D call: TRBD1 (6 bases). The CDR3 contains 15 residues. Germline lookup yields CDR1 SGHTA and CDR2 FQGNSA. The V end was cut by 1 base, the J end by 5 bases, with 12 bases between. The CDR3 sequence: CASSLDRQGYQPQHF. The DNA of the CDR3 is TGTGCCAGCAGCTTAGATAGGCAGGGGTATCAGCCCCAGCATTTT.

The V call is TRBV5-1, the J call TRBJ1-1; D gene ambiguous. The germline V gene has CDR1 SGHRS and CDR2 YFSETQ. The CDR3 loop spans 13 amino acids. Trimming took off 0 bases at V and 0 bases at J, with 3 bases between the two ends. CDR3 residues: CASSLDVNTEAFF. The CDR3 DNA follows: TGCGCCAGCAGCTTGGACGTGAACACTGAAGCTTTCTTT.

The rearrangement uses TRBV4-3 and TRBJ2-7; D might be TRBD1 (5 bases). Trimming left V 1 base short and J 3 bases short, with 13 bases between. The germline gives CDR1 LGHNA, CDR2 YSLEER. This CDR3 spans 15 amino acids. In nucleotides, the CDR3 is TGCGCCAGCAGCCAAGGCCCGACAGATATCTACGAGCAGTACTTC. Its translation is CASSQGPTDIYEQYF.

Here the CDR3 reads CASSLVGQAFMNTEAFF. The CDR3 DNA is TGTGCCAGCAGCTTGGTAGGACAGGCTTTCATGAACACTGAAGCTTTCTTT. The rearrangement joins TRBV5-4 to TRBJ1-1; TRBD1 matches at 7 bases. J was trimmed by 0 bases and V by 0 bases; bases with no gene match: 8. The CDR3 has 17 amino acids. Per germline, CDR1 SGHNT and CDR2 YYREEE (reference sequence).

This chain uses TRBV18 with TRBJ1-4; 7 nucleotides align to TRBD1. V trimming: 3 bases; J trimming: 2 bases; junction bases outside the gene matches: 3. The germline V gene encodes CDR1 KGHSH and CDR2 LQKENI. The CDR3 contains 15 residues. The CDR3 sequence: CASSPSTGTNEKLFF. CDR3 sequence (DNA): TGTGCCAGCTCACCGTCGACAGGGACTAATGAAAAACTGTTTTTT.

The chain couples TRBV7-8 to TRBJ1-1; D might be TRBD1 (6 bases). Per the germline V gene, CDR1 is SGHVS and CDR2 is FQNEAQ. V was cut by 5 bases and J by 6 bases, with 16 bases left in between. The CDR3 sequence is 14 residues long. CDR3 sequence (DNA): TGTGCCAGCAGCGAACAACAGGGATTCGCTGAAGCTTTCTTT. Its translation: CASSEQQGFAEAFF. Supplemented by reference TRBV7-8 and TRBJ1-1, the full variable domain reads GAGVSQSPRYKVAKRGQDVALRCDPISGHVSLFWYQQALGQGPEFLTYFQNEAQLDKSGLPSDRFFAERPEGSVSTLKIQRTQQEDSAVYLCASSEQQGFAEAFFGQGTRLTVV.

The chain joins TRBV5-8 to TRBJ2-5; 7 nucleotides match TRBD1. From germline, CDR1 is SGHTS and CDR2 YDEGEE. V shed 4 bases and J 0 bases; nucleotides not matched to a gene: 9. The CDR3 extends over 16 amino acids. The CDR3 loop reads CASSPIDRVYQETQYF. The DNA of the CDR3 is TGTGCCAGCAGCCCCATTGACAGGGTATACCAAGAGACCCAGTACTTC.

The rearrangement joins TRBV18 to TRBJ2-7; 15 bases map to TRBD2. V lost 4 bases, J lost 6 bases, and 7 bases stayed unmatched. The CDR3 sequence is 16 residues long. Germline values: CDR1 KGHSH, CDR2 LQKENI. The CDR3 DNA is TGTGCCAGCTCACTCTGGGGGACTAGCGGGAGGACCGAGCAGTACTTC. Its translation: CASSLWGTSGRTEQYF.

V and J are TRBV19 and TRBJ2-1; 7 nucleotides line up with TRBD1. Trimming removed 8 bases from V and 9 bases from J; junction bases left unmatched: 7. Germline V gene sequence: CDR1 LNHDA, CDR2 SQIVND (reference sequence). The CDR3 spans 12 residues. The chain's CDR3 is CASSQGIFEQFF. The CDR3 DNA follows: TGTGCCAGTTCACAGGGGATTTTTGAGCAGTTCTTC.

The rearrangement uses TRBV9 and TRBJ2-1; 8 nucleotides match TRBD2. The germline CDR1 and CDR2 sequences are SGDLS and YYNGEE. The CDR3 is 18 residues long. J gave up 9 bases and V 4 bases, and 21 bases lay outside the gene matches. The CDR3, as DNA: TGTGCCAGCAGCCCCCCCCCTGAGGTAGCGGGGTGGTCCGCTGAGCAGTTCTTC. The encoded protein is CASSPPPEVAGWSAEQFF.

This chain links TRBV11-3 with TRBJ2-5, with TRBD2 identical over 9 bases. The CDR3 sequence is 15 residues long. Per germline, CDR1 SGHNT and CDR2 YENEEA. V lost 1 base, J lost 4 bases, and 4 bases stayed unmatched. CDR3 region: CASSLGASGTETQYF. The CDR3 nucleotides read TGTGCCAGCAGCTTAGGAGCTAGCGGGACAGAGACCCAGTACTTC.

This rearrangement joins TRBV29-1 to TRBJ1-3; 10 bases fit TRBD1. V was clipped by 6 bases and J by 4 bases; unmatched bases: 3. Germline CDR1 and CDR2: SQVTM and ANQGSEA. This CDR3 region has 13 residues. CDR3 coding DNA: TGCAGCGTGGGACAGGGGACAGGAAACACCATATATTTT. This translates into CSVGQGTGNTIYF.

The chain links TRBV5-5 to TRBJ2-1; a possible D gene is TRBD2 (5 bases). Germline CDR1 reads SGHKS; CDR2 reads YYEKEE (reference sequence). Trimming removed 0 bases at V and 8 bases at J, with 6 bases between. The CDR3 is 12 amino acids. CDR3 sequence reads: CASSLVGDEQFF. CDR3 sequence (DNA): TGTGCCAGCAGCTTGGTCGGGGATGAGCAGTTCTTC.